Listed below are T cell receptor beta chains from one sample, sequenced in a study of blood T cells in healthy people across ages. TCRdb reprocessed the 5' RACE reads with MiXCR, giving one entry per CDR3 protein. Among over 1,300,000 distinct CDR3 sequences listed, approximately 60% were seen once. Sequencing input: blood. These TCRs come from a man younger than 35 in good health. CDR3s include the opening cysteine and the closing phenylalanine or tryptophan. Fields, in order: V gene, D gene, CDR3 length, J gene, clone size, CDR3 protein, CDR3 DNA. D genes are given only for firm matches. Some rows have no size entry. The others give once, few or many, or a class for an expanded clone.

v_call: TRBV6-5; d_call: .; cdr3_length: 15; j_call: TRBJ2-7; clone_size: .; cdr3_aa: CASSYSSQGAYEQYF; cdr3_nt: TGTGCCAGCAGTTACTCGTCCCAAGGGGCCTACGAGCAGTACTTC
v_call: TRBV7-2; d_call: .; cdr3_length: 14; j_call: TRBJ2-7; clone_size: .; cdr3_aa: CASSLRHRSYEQYF; cdr3_nt: TGTGCCAGCAGCCTTAGACACCGGAGCTACGAGCAGTACTTC
v_call: TRBV20-1; d_call: TRBD1; cdr3_length: 13; j_call: TRBJ1-2; clone_size: .; cdr3_aa: CSASTGEDYGYTF; cdr3_nt: TGCAGTGCTTCGACAGGGGAAGACTATGGCTACACCTTC
v_call: TRBV6-1; d_call: .; cdr3_length: 12; j_call: TRBJ1-5; clone_size: .; cdr3_aa: CASALEDQPQHF; cdr3_nt: TGTGCCAGTGCCCTCGAGGATCAGCCCCAGCATTTT
v_call: TRBV11-2; d_call: .; cdr3_length: 13; j_call: TRBJ2-7; clone_size: .; cdr3_aa: CASSFGGSNEQYF; cdr3_nt: TGTGCCAGCAGCTTCGGCGGTTCCAATGAGCAGTACTTC
v_call: TRBV5-5; d_call: .; cdr3_length: 14; j_call: TRBJ2-7; clone_size: few; cdr3_aa: CASSLVGRKYEQYF; cdr3_nt: TGTGCCAGCAGCTTAGTAGGACGGAAATACGAGCAGTACTTC
v_call: TRBV13; d_call: .; cdr3_length: 13; j_call: TRBJ1-2; clone_size: .; cdr3_aa: CASSLGTFYGYTF; cdr3_nt: TGTGCCAGCAGCTTAGGGACATTCTATGGCTACACCTTC
v_call: TRBV25-1; d_call: .; cdr3_length: 13; j_call: TRBJ2-7; clone_size: .; cdr3_aa: CASSALQNGAQYF; cdr3_nt: TGTGCCAGCAGTGCACTACAGAACGGGGCCCAGTACTTC
v_call: TRBV29-1; d_call: .; cdr3_length: 13; j_call: TRBJ2-7; clone_size: .; cdr3_aa: CSVDRLLTHEQYF; cdr3_nt: TGCAGCGTTGACCGGTTACTAACCCACGAGCAGTACTTC
v_call: TRBV28; d_call: .; cdr3_length: 15; j_call: TRBJ2-1; clone_size: few; cdr3_aa: CASSPQGFTNNEQFF; cdr3_nt: TGTGCCAGCAGTCCTCAGGGGTTCACTAACAATGAGCAGTTCTTC
v_call: TRBV20-1; d_call: .; cdr3_length: 13; j_call: TRBJ2-5; clone_size: .; cdr3_aa: CSGGATHQETQYF; cdr3_nt: TGCAGTGGAGGGGCTACCCACCAAGAGACCCAGTACTTC
v_call: TRBV10-3; d_call: .; cdr3_length: 13; j_call: TRBJ2-7; clone_size: few; cdr3_aa: CAIMKAVSYEQYF; cdr3_nt: TGTGCCATCATGAAAGCGGTATCCTACGAGCAGTACTTC
v_call: TRBV4-1; d_call: TRBD2; cdr3_length: 17; j_call: TRBJ2-7; clone_size: few; cdr3_aa: CASSQDATSGQNYEQYF; cdr3_nt: TGCGCCAGCAGCCAAGATGCGACTAGCGGGCAAAACTACGAGCAGTACTTC
v_call: TRBV12-3/TRBV12-4; d_call: TRBD1; cdr3_length: 15; j_call: TRBJ1-2; clone_size: .; cdr3_aa: CASSRGQGGLYGYTF; cdr3_nt: TGTGCCAGCAGCCGAGGACAGGGAGGGCTCTATGGCTACACCTTC
v_call: TRBV24-1; d_call: .; cdr3_length: 13; j_call: TRBJ1-1; clone_size: .; cdr3_aa: CATIDGFNTEAFF; cdr3_nt: TGTGCCACCATTGACGGGTTCAACACTGAAGCTTTCTTT
v_call: TRBV7-9; d_call: .; cdr3_length: 18; j_call: TRBJ2-1; clone_size: .; cdr3_aa: CASSYPTSTWGEYNEQFF; cdr3_nt: TGTGCCAGCAGCTACCCTACCTCTACGTGGGGAGAATACAATGAGCAGTTCTTC
v_call: TRBV6-5; d_call: .; cdr3_length: 13; j_call: TRBJ2-7; clone_size: .; cdr3_aa: CASGRLGGYEQYF; cdr3_nt: TGTGCCAGCGGCCGACTCGGGGGTTACGAGCAGTACTTC
v_call: TRBV20-1; d_call: TRBD1; cdr3_length: 15; j_call: TRBJ1-2; clone_size: .; cdr3_aa: CSALDREGFSYGYTF; cdr3_nt: TGCAGTGCCCTGGACAGGGAGGGGTTTAGCTATGGCTACACCTTC
v_call: TRBV9; d_call: .; cdr3_length: 17; j_call: TRBJ2-5; clone_size: .; cdr3_aa: CASSTLVKGGLKETQYF; cdr3_nt: TGTGCCAGCAGCACGCTAGTAAAGGGGGGGCTTAAAGAGACCCAGTACTTC
v_call: TRBV5-1; d_call: .; cdr3_length: 14; j_call: TRBJ2-7; clone_size: .; cdr3_aa: CASSPGRNSYEQYF; cdr3_nt: TGCGCCAGCAGCCCGGGACGGAACTCCTACGAGCAGTACTTC
v_call: TRBV2; d_call: .; cdr3_length: 13; j_call: TRBJ2-7; clone_size: .; cdr3_aa: CASGLGNYNEQYF; cdr3_nt: TGTGCCAGCGGGTTGGGTAACTACAATGAGCAGTACTTC
v_call: TRBV12-3/TRBV12-4; d_call: TRBD2; cdr3_length: 16; j_call: TRBJ2-5; clone_size: .; cdr3_aa: CASSLNSGGNPETQYF; cdr3_nt: TGTGCCAGCAGTTTAAATAGCGGGGGGAATCCAGAGACCCAGTACTTC
v_call: TRBV20-1; d_call: TRBD2; cdr3_length: 14; j_call: TRBJ2-7; clone_size: once; cdr3_aa: CSAGSSGSSYEQYF; cdr3_nt: TGCAGTGCCGGGTCTAGCGGCAGCTCCTACGAGCAGTACTTC
v_call: TRBV7-9; d_call: .; cdr3_length: 15; j_call: TRBJ1-3; clone_size: .; cdr3_aa: CASSPGVTSGNTIYF; cdr3_nt: TGTGCCAGCAGCCCAGGAGTTACCTCTGGAAACACCATATATTTT
v_call: TRBV2; d_call: .; cdr3_length: 16; j_call: TRBJ2-7; clone_size: .; cdr3_aa: CASIAGQGKRTYEQYF; cdr3_nt: TGTGCCAGCATTGCCGGCCAGGGGAAAAGAACCTACGAGCAGTACTTC
v_call: TRBV7-6; d_call: .; cdr3_length: 16; j_call: TRBJ2-7; clone_size: .; cdr3_aa: CASTPGQLGPSYEQYF; cdr3_nt: TGTGCCAGCACCCCTGGGCAGTTAGGTCCTTCCTACGAGCAGTACTTC
v_call: TRBV3-1; d_call: TRBD2; cdr3_length: 19; j_call: TRBJ2-3; clone_size: .; cdr3_aa: CASSQDRVAGAGNTDTQYF; cdr3_nt: TGTGCCAGCAGCCAAGATAGAGTAGCGGGGGCGGGGAACACAGATACGCAGTATTTT
v_call: TRBV10-3; d_call: TRBD2; cdr3_length: 18; j_call: TRBJ2-1; clone_size: .; cdr3_aa: CAATSGLAGGPGSVEQFF; cdr3_nt: TGTGCCGCCACTTCGGGACTAGCGGGAGGGCCGGGGAGCGTTGAGCAGTTCTTC
v_call: TRBV20-1; d_call: .; cdr3_length: 12; j_call: TRBJ2-7; clone_size: .; cdr3_aa: CSAPDRLYEQYF; cdr3_nt: TGCAGTGCCCCGGACAGACTCTACGAGCAGTACTTC
v_call: TRBV29-1; d_call: .; cdr3_length: 15; j_call: TRBJ2-7; clone_size: .; cdr3_aa: CSVVGGSWSYNEQYF; cdr3_nt: TGCAGCGTTGTGGGGGGCAGTTGGTCCTACAATGAGCAGTACTTC
v_call: TRBV11-2; d_call: .; cdr3_length: 14; j_call: TRBJ1-2; clone_size: .; cdr3_aa: CASSSPVPNYGYTF; cdr3_nt: TGTGCCAGCAGCTCCCCCGTTCCAAACTATGGCTACACCTTC
v_call: TRBV4-1; d_call: .; cdr3_length: 13; j_call: TRBJ1-1; clone_size: .; cdr3_aa: CASSQGWGTEAFF; cdr3_nt: TGCGCCAGCAGCCAAGGTTGGGGCACTGAAGCTTTCTTT
v_call: TRBV4-2; d_call: .; cdr3_length: 15; j_call: TRBJ2-2; clone_size: .; cdr3_aa: CASSQVGRETGELFF; cdr3_nt: TGTGCCAGCAGCCAAGTGGGCAGGGAAACCGGGGAGCTGTTTTTT
v_call: TRBV11-2; d_call: TRBD2; cdr3_length: 19; j_call: TRBJ2-5; clone_size: once; cdr3_aa: CASSLVGGRLAHYQETQYF; cdr3_nt: TGTGCCAGCAGCTTAGTAGGGGGACGACTAGCGCACTACCAAGAGACCCAGTACTTC
v_call: TRBV7-2; d_call: TRBD1; cdr3_length: 15; j_call: TRBJ2-7; clone_size: few; cdr3_aa: CASSTTGTGGYEQYF; cdr3_nt: TGTGCCAGCAGCACTACCGGGACAGGGGGCTACGAGCAGTACTTC
v_call: TRBV4-1; d_call: .; cdr3_length: 14; j_call: TRBJ2-7; clone_size: few; cdr3_aa: CASSQPTRSYEQYF; cdr3_nt: TGCGCCAGCAGCCAACCCACTAGGAGCTACGAGCAGTACTTC
v_call: TRBV29-1; d_call: .; cdr3_length: 12; j_call: TRBJ2-3; clone_size: .; cdr3_aa: CSVEEGLDTQYF; cdr3_nt: TGCAGCGTTGAAGAGGGCTTAGATACGCAGTATTTT
v_call: TRBV29-1; d_call: .; cdr3_length: 11; j_call: TRBJ1-2; clone_size: .; cdr3_aa: CSVDTRDGYTF; cdr3_nt: TGCAGCGTTGACACGCGGGATGGCTACACCTTC
v_call: TRBV30; d_call: .; cdr3_length: 15; j_call: TRBJ1-1; clone_size: .; cdr3_aa: CAWSVRGHLNTEAFF; cdr3_nt: TGTGCCTGGAGTGTACGGGGCCATCTGAACACTGAAGCTTTCTTT
v_call: TRBV20-1; d_call: .; cdr3_length: 14; j_call: TRBJ1-5; clone_size: .; cdr3_aa: CSARIQRSNQPQHF; cdr3_nt: TGCAGTGCTAGGATACAGAGAAGCAATCAGCCCCAGCATTTT
v_call: TRBV6-1; d_call: TRBD1; cdr3_length: 15; j_call: TRBJ1-5; clone_size: few; cdr3_aa: CASSERDRGNQPQHF; cdr3_nt: TGTGCCAGCAGTGAGAGGGACAGGGGCAATCAGCCCCAGCATTTT
v_call: TRBV2; d_call: .; cdr3_length: 13; j_call: TRBJ2-3; clone_size: few; cdr3_aa: CASPTESTDTQYF; cdr3_nt: TGTGCCAGCCCGACCGAATCCACAGATACGCAGTATTTT
v_call: TRBV14; d_call: TRBD1; cdr3_length: 16; j_call: TRBJ2-1; clone_size: .; cdr3_aa: CVSSYLGQGGTNEQFF; cdr3_nt: TGTGTCAGCAGCTATTTGGGACAGGGGGGTACGAATGAGCAGTTCTTC
v_call: TRBV20-1; d_call: TRBD2; cdr3_length: 15; j_call: TRBJ2-7; clone_size: few; cdr3_aa: CSARVERGRLYEQYF; cdr3_nt: TGCAGTGCTAGAGTTGAGCGGGGTAGATTGTACGAGCAGTACTTC
v_call: TRBV12-3/TRBV12-4; d_call: TRBD1; cdr3_length: 15; j_call: TRBJ1-2; clone_size: few; cdr3_aa: CASSPDREGNYGYTF; cdr3_nt: TGTGCCAGCAGTCCGGACAGGGAAGGAAACTATGGCTACACCTTC
v_call: TRBV9; d_call: TRBD1; cdr3_length: 16; j_call: TRBJ1-5; clone_size: .; cdr3_aa: CASSPYETGDNQPQHF; cdr3_nt: TGTGCCAGCAGCCCCTATGAGACAGGGGACAATCAGCCCCAGCATTTT
v_call: TRBV24-1; d_call: .; cdr3_length: 13; j_call: TRBJ2-1; clone_size: .; cdr3_aa: CATSRDTYNEQFF; cdr3_nt: TGTGCCACCAGTAGGGACACCTACAATGAGCAGTTCTTC
v_call: TRBV12-3/TRBV12-4; d_call: TRBD2; cdr3_length: 17; j_call: TRBJ2-3; clone_size: .; cdr3_aa: CASSFRLAGVGTDTQYF; cdr3_nt: TGTGCCAGCAGTTTTCGGTTAGCGGGAGTGGGCACAGATACGCAGTATTTT
v_call: TRBV7-2; d_call: TRBD2; cdr3_length: 15; j_call: TRBJ2-1; clone_size: .; cdr3_aa: CASSLRGTSGTEQFF; cdr3_nt: TGTGCCAGCAGCCTAAGAGGGACTAGCGGGACCGAGCAGTTCTTC
v_call: TRBV6-2/TRBV6-3; d_call: TRBD2; cdr3_length: 15; j_call: TRBJ2-5; clone_size: few; cdr3_aa: CASSLGLAVRETQYF; cdr3_nt: TGTGCCAGCAGTTTGGGACTAGCCGTGCGGGAGACCCAGTACTTC
v_call: TRBV27; d_call: .; cdr3_length: 12; j_call: TRBJ2-1; clone_size: .; cdr3_aa: CASNSWLNEQFF; cdr3_nt: TGTGCCAGTAACTCATGGCTGAATGAGCAGTTCTTC
v_call: TRBV21-1; d_call: .; cdr3_length: 14; j_call: TRBJ1-2; clone_size: .; cdr3_aa: CASSTPGKRNGYTF; cdr3_nt: TGTGCCAGCAGCACACCCGGGAAGAGGAATGGCTACACCTTC
v_call: TRBV29-1; d_call: .; cdr3_length: 13; j_call: TRBJ1-1; clone_size: few; cdr3_aa: CSVETRASSEAFF; cdr3_nt: TGCAGCGTTGAAACAAGGGCTAGCTCTGAAGCTTTCTTT
v_call: TRBV7-9; d_call: .; cdr3_length: 15; j_call: TRBJ2-3; clone_size: few; cdr3_aa: CASSSEGVRGDTQYF; cdr3_nt: TGTGCCAGCAGCTCCGAGGGGGTCCGTGGAGATACGCAGTATTTT
v_call: TRBV12-3/TRBV12-4; d_call: .; cdr3_length: 16; j_call: TRBJ1-6; clone_size: once; cdr3_aa: CVSSGVGGNPNSPLHF; cdr3_nt: TGTGTCAGCAGTGGGGTCGGAGGGAACCCTAATTCACCCCTCCACTTT